The clone carrying this T cell receptor beta chain was recorded many times. The antigen remains undetermined. Quantitative 5'-RACE with molecular barcodes generated TCR beta libraries. TCRdb fed the 5' RACE reads into MiXCR, producing one record per CDR3 protein. This sample yields about 800,000 distinct CDR3 sequences, of which 12% are seen a single time; roughly 0.51% belongs to the top ten. The data were obtained in a study of CD8 T cells in ankylosing spondylitis. Study-level points and caveats: Certain motif variants had earlier appeared in reactive arthritis synovial fluid and blood. Several highly homologous variants made up a TCR beta motif, and this motif appeared characteristic of ankylosing spondylitis blood. With a CD8+ phenotype, disease-linked clones were relatively rare in peripheral blood.

Sample: blood, either unsorted or a sorted T cell fraction (not recorded which). The sequence derives from a male donor with ankylosing spondylitis.

The DNA for the CDR3 is TGTGCCAGCAGCTACAACGGCGAGCAGTACTTC. Translating gives CASSYNGEQYF. This chain uses TRBV12-3 or TRBV12-4 with TRBJ2-7; D gene unclear. The germline V and J ends were trimmed by 6 bases and 6 bases, with 9 bases remaining between them. The CDR3 sequence is 11 residues long.